These 24 T cell receptor beta chains came from one sample sequenced in a study of lung T cells in sarcoidosis with Löfgren's syndrome. TCRdb itself ran the reads through MiXCR, one entry per CDR3 protein. The sample records tens of thousands of distinct CDR3 sequences, roughly 20% being singletons. The sequencing input was CD4+ T cells from PBMCs. These TCRs come from a human donor with sarcoidosis (Löfgren's syndrome or another form), or a control subject (not recorded which).

This clonotype was detected ten times or more. This rearrangement joins TRBV28 to TRBJ2-1, with D perhaps matching TRBD1 or TRBD2 (5 bases each). The CDR3 sequence is 14 residues long. The V gene lost 7 bases and the J gene lost 0 bases, with 10 bases spanning the gap. CDR1 and CDR2 (germline): MDHEN, SYDVKM. The CDR3 here is CASTQGDSYNEQFF. DNA of the CDR3: TGTGCCAGCACCCAGGGAGACTCCTACAATGAGCAGTTCTTC.

This clonotype was seen repeatedly, ten times or more. The chain couples TRBV7-2 to TRBJ2-7; TRBD2 matches at 10 bases. The V segment lost 0 bases and the J segment 4 bases; nucleotides outside the gene matches: 3. Germline values: CDR1 SGHTA, CDR2 FQGNSA. The CDR3 is made up of 15 amino acids. The CDR3 sequence is CASSLAGTSAYEQYF. The CDR3 DNA follows: TGTGCCAGCAGCTTAGCCGGGACTAGCGCGTACGAGCAGTACTTC.

This clonotype was counted only a few times. The chain is built from TRBV3-1 and TRBJ2-5, with D perhaps assigned TRBD1 or TRBD2 (5 bases each). This CDR3 is 15 amino acids long. Germline V gives CDR1 LGHDT, CDR2 YNNKEL (reference sequence). With 10 bases removed from V and 0 bases from J, the gap between germline ends came to 18 bases. As DNA, the CDR3 is TGTGCCATCGACTTTTCGGGGCGGGACCAAGAGACCCAGTACTTC. Translating it yields CAIDFSGRDQETQYF.

This clonotype has ten or more counts. The chain recombines TRBV20-1 with TRBJ2-3, with D possibly matching TRBD2 (5 bases). Trimming cost V 8 bases and J 1 base, with 13 bases left between them. CDR1 is DFQATT, CDR2 SNEGSKA, per germline (reference sequence). The length of the CDR3 is 13 residues. The CDR3, as DNA: TGCAGTACGGTGAAGGGAGGCACAGATACGCAGTATTTT. It codes for CSTVKGGTDTQYF.

The chain uses TRBV2 and TRBJ2-3; D ambiguous. Germline V gene lookup returns CDR1 SNHLY and CDR2 FYNNEI. This CDR3 comprises 13 residues. V was pared by 7 bases and J by 3 bases, with 11 bases between. This CDR3 is CASKYGQTDTQYF. The CDR3, as DNA: TGTGCCAGCAAATATGGGCAAACAGATACGCAGTATTTT.

The chain has TRBV20-1 and TRBJ1-6; 7 nucleotides line up with TRBD1. This CDR3 has 16 residues. Germline CDR1 reads DFQATT; CDR2 reads SNEGSKA (reference sequence). V shed 3 bases, J shed 10 bases, and the junction held 15 bases outside the gene matches. The CDR3, as DNA: TGCAGTGCTAGTGGCCCGGAGCAGGGGGTTCGGTCACCCCTCCACTTT. This sequence encodes CSASGPEQGVRSPLHF.

This clonotype was detected ten times or more. The chain is built from TRBV6-1 and TRBJ1-3; maybe TRBD1 (5 bases). The length of the CDR3 is 16 residues. CDR1 is MNHNS and CDR2 is SASEGT in the germline V gene. V shed 5 bases and J shed 0 bases, with 14 bases lying between them. This chain's CDR3 is CASSSPQGVSGNTIYF. In DNA form, the CDR3 reads TGTGCCAGCAGTTCGCCGCAGGGCGTCTCTGGAAACACCATATATTTT.

This clonotype has just a few counts. The rearrangement joins TRBV3-1 to TRBJ1-6; D gene unclear. Trimming stripped 1 base from V and 9 bases from J, with 13 bases between. Germline V CDR1 and CDR2: LGHDT, YNNKEL (reference sequence). The CDR3 spans 15 residues. CDR3 amino acids: CASSQGEGRRSPLHF. The CDR3, as DNA: TGTGCCAGCAGCCAAGGAGAAGGGCGGCGTTCACCCCTCCACTTT.

The chain links TRBV19 to TRBJ2-3; either TRBD1 or TRBD2 may fit D (5 bases each). The CDR3 sequence is 16 residues long. V was trimmed by 2 bases and J by 2 bases, leaving 14 bases between them. Germline-derived CDR1 and CDR2 are LNHDA and SQIVND (reference sequence). CDR3 amino acids: CASSITAGTTTDTQYF. As DNA, the CDR3 is TGTGCCAGTAGTATAACGGCAGGGACCACCACAGATACGCAGTATTTT.

At least ten counts were recorded for this clonotype. This chain uses TRBV27 with TRBJ1-6; 7 nucleotides agree with TRBD1. CDR1 and CDR2 (germline): MNHEY, SMNVEV (reference sequence). The length of the CDR3 is 16 residues. The V segment lost 6 bases and the J segment 1 base; nucleotides outside the gene matches: 6. CDR3 sequence reads: CASRPLTGSYNSPLHF. DNA for the CDR3: TGTGCCAGCAGGCCATTGACAGGGTCCTATAATTCACCCCTCCACTTT.

To note about this clonotype: A much more abundant neighbour one base away suggests this may be a read error. This rearrangement joins TRBV20-1 to TRBJ2-1; D is undetermined. From germline, CDR1 is DFQATT and CDR2 SNEGSKA (reference sequence). The CDR3 runs 11 residues. The CDR3 spells CSGGRANEQLF. CDR3 in DNA: TGCAGTGGTGGAAGGGCGAATGAGCAGCTCTTC.

This clonotype has a count of ten or more. The DNA of the CDR3 is TGTGCCAGCAGGATACATAGCGGAAGCTCCTACAATGAGCAGTTCTTC. Protein sequence: CASRIHSGSSYNEQFF. The chain has TRBV28 and TRBJ2-1; a possible D gene is TRBD2 (6 bases). V dropped 6 bases and J dropped 0 bases, with 15 bases sitting between them. The CDR3 contains 16 residues. Looked up from germline, CDR1 is MDHEN and CDR2 is SYDVKM.

The rearrangement links TRBV7-9 to TRBJ1-2; possible D gene TRBD1, 5 bases. Trimming took off 7 bases at V and 3 bases at J, with 18 bases between the two ends. CDR3 length: 15 residues. Germline CDR1 reads SEHNR; CDR2 reads FQNEAQ (reference sequence). CDR3: CASIASAGPDYGYTF. DNA of the CDR3: TGTGCCAGCATCGCATCGGCAGGGCCTGACTATGGCTACACCTTC.

This clonotype came up a few times. The chain joins TRBV29-1 to TRBJ2-1, with TRBD2 identical over 8 bases. The CDR3 length is 13 residues. From germline, CDR1 is SQVTM and CDR2 ANQGSEA. Germline trimming cut 7 bases from V and 3 bases from J; bases unmatched to any gene: 5. The CDR3 coding sequence is TGCAGCGGCGGGGGGACGGTCTACAATGAGCAGTTCTTC. Amino acid sequence: CSGGGTVYNEQFF.

This clonotype appeared many times. The CDR3 DNA follows: TGTGCCAGCAGTACCGGGACAGGCCGCCGGGAGCTGTTTTTT. Its translation: CASSTGTGRRELFF. This chain connects TRBV6-1 to TRBJ2-2, with 8 nucleotides matching TRBD1. Germline CDR1 reads MNHNS; CDR2 reads SASEGT. There are 14 residues in the CDR3. V gave up 5 bases and J gave up 9 bases; unmatched junction bases: 8.

This clonotype was seen more than once but under ten times. Germline is not matched at one junction end, which may reflect a read error. The chain has TRBV10-3 and TRBJ2-7; D is unresolved. Germline V gene lookup returns CDR1 ENHRY and CDR2 SYGVKD. This CDR3 has 11 amino acids. The CDR3 region is CAISKSYEQYF. In DNA form, the CDR3 reads TGTGCCATCAGTAAGTCCTACGAGCAGTACTTC.

This clonotype was seen a few times. This sequence joins TRBV14 and TRBJ2-1; 12 bases fit TRBD2. CDR3 length: 16 amino acids. Trimming took 4 bases from V and 2 from J; bases not matched to a gene: 3. The germline CDR1 and CDR2 sequences are SGHDN and FVKESK. The CDR3 reads CASSPLAGGPYNEQFF. CDR3 in DNA: TGTGCCAGCAGCCCCCTAGCGGGGGGGCCCTACAATGAGCAGTTCTTC.

This clonotype has ten or more counts. J is TRBJ1-5 and V is TRBV6-2 or TRBV6-3; 7 bases align to TRBD1. The CDR3 consists of 15 residues. Germline V gene data show CDR1 as MNHEY and CDR2 as SVGEGT. V was clipped by 4 bases and J by 4 bases; unmatched bases: 7. The CDR3 bases are TGTGCCAGCAGTTCCCGGGACAGAGTTAATCAGCCCCAGCATTTT. Protein: CASSSRDRVNQPQHF.

This clonotype showed up many times. The genes are TRBV6-6 and TRBJ1-1; D not certain. The germline V gene has CDR1 MNHNY and CDR2 SVGAGI (reference sequence). The CDR3 extends over 16 amino acids. Trimming shortened V by 0 bases and J by 1 base, and 12 bases separated the two germline ends. The CDR3: CASSYSRRVGNTEAFF. The CDR3 DNA sequence: TGTGCCAGCAGTTACTCGAGGCGCGTCGGGAACACTGAAGCTTTCTTT.

The chain recombines TRBV28 with TRBJ1-5; tentative D call: TRBD1 (6 bases). This CDR3 has 14 residues. Germline lookup yields CDR1 MDHEN and CDR2 SYDVKM. The V end was cut by 5 bases, the J end by 4 bases, with 12 bases between. Written as DNA, the CDR3 is TGTGCCAGCAGTAGACAGGTTCCTAATCAGCCCCAGCATTTT. Translation gives CASSRQVPNQPQHF.

This clonotype was seen many times. The CDR3 bases are TGTGCCAGCAGCTTAGTCCAGGGCACCGGGGAGCTGTTTTTT. Translated: CASSLVQGTGELFF. The chain couples TRBV7-9 to TRBJ2-2, with D possibly matching TRBD1 (5 bases). The germline V and J ends were trimmed by 1 base and 4 bases, with 7 bases remaining between them. The CDR3 is made up of 14 amino acids. The V gene's germline CDR1 is SEHNR and CDR2 FQNEAQ (reference sequence).

This chain links TRBV12-3 or TRBV12-4 with TRBJ2-1; D may match TRBD1 or TRBD2 (6 bases each). The CDR3 sequence is 18 residues long. The V gene lost 5 bases and the J gene lost 8 bases, with 28 bases spanning the gap. CDR3 DNA: TGTGCCAGCAGTCTAGAAGTTGGGTTGGGGGGCGCGAGCCATGAGCAGTTCTTC. Translated: CASSLEVGLGGASHEQFF.

This clonotype was recorded many times. The chain links TRBV20-1 to TRBJ1-4, with 10 nucleotides matching TRBD1. Germline V gives CDR1 DFQATT, CDR2 SNEGSKA (reference sequence). V lost 6 bases and J lost 10; bases outside the gene matches: 8. The CDR3 is 13 residues long. CDR3 sequence reads: CSALRQGARKLFF. The CDR3 nucleotides are TGCAGTGCCCTTCGACAGGGGGCAAGAAAACTGTTTTTT.

This clonotype was picked up many times. The chain links TRBV4-3 to TRBJ2-7, with 8 bases aligning to TRBD2. The CDR3 is 15 amino acids. Germline V CDR1 and CDR2: LGHNA, YSLEER. Losses at the gene ends were 8 bases for V and 5 bases for J; bases not matched to a gene: 14. DNA for the CDR3: TGCGCCAGCCCGACGGAGGGCGGGAGGTGGAACGAGCAGTACTTC. It is translated as CASPTEGGRWNEQYF.